The T cell receptor beta chain described here comes from a study of cytomegalovirus exposure and HLA in healthy donors. Germline lookup yields CDR1 SNHLY and CDR2 FYNNEI. The V and J ends lost 8 bases and 0 bases, in that order; junction bases with no gene match: 5. The CDR3 sequence is 15 residues long. Use of 60 Vbeta and 13 Jbeta primers characterized the PCR. The protocol was immunoSEQ multiplex PCR, while the TCRdb copy is restricted to in-frame clones and leaves out a portion. Of some 57,000 clones listed, around 89% are singletons. Study results and caveats: The likely explanation for a cluster of highly shared sequence variants was sequencing artifact. The study labeled 164 TCR beta chains cytomegalovirus-associated.

Each donor was healthy, and each was a bone marrow donor. About this clone: Its specificity is not known.

This TCR was sampled from a man under 40 in good health and CMV-seropositive. The sequenced sample was PBMCs. The chain links TRBV2 to TRBJ1-1, with TRBD1 identical over 11 bases. This CDR3 is CASRDRGFMNTEAFF. The CDR3 DNA reads TGTGCCAGCCGGGACAGGGGGTTTATGAACACTGAAGCTTTCTTT.